This record covers a single TCR beta chain. This entry belongs to a study of blood T cell repertoires in COVID-19. This CDR3 has 15 amino acids. V lost 7 bases and J lost 7; bases outside the gene matches: 10. Germline CDR1 LNHDA, CDR2 SQIVND (reference sequence). The method was immunoSEQ multiplex PCR; TCRdb's version includes in-frame clones alone and lacks a portion of them. The sample lists under 60,000 clones; around nine tenths were seen once. The sequencing input was peripheral blood. The TCR comes from a woman in her fifties or sixties with COVID-19, enrolled during active disease. The J gene is TRBJ1-5, the V gene TRBV19, with TRBD1 matching over 10 bases. The CDR3 nucleotides are TGTGCCAGTAATACTCCGGGACAGGGGTTCCAGCCCCAGCATTTT. Amino acids: CASNTPGQGFQPQHF.